This T cell receptor (beta chain) appears in the sequencing data of a study of T cell responses to AZD1222 COVID-19 vaccine. Looking at the study overall: Pooled in the analysis were second doses at about 4 or about 12 weeks. Study-wide results and caveats: White British ancestry dominated among donors, who included more females, and clonal diversity was possibly underestimated. Across the whole spike, CD4 TCRs peaked at regions 160-218 and 743-854.

The CDR3 has 14 residues. Germline V CDR1 and CDR2: LGHNA, YSLEER. Deletions cut 0 bases from V and 10 bases from J, with 15 bases between. A word on this clone: Its antigen is undetermined.

The table came from immunoSEQ multiplex PCR; TCRdb's copy has only in-frame clones and leaves some out. The sample records 130,000 to 150,000 clones, 90% to 95% being singletons. The starting material was peripheral blood, obtained on day 0 of AZD1222 vaccination. The sequence came from an adult in good health. The rearrangement links TRBV4-3 to TRBJ1-1; TRBD1 is a possible D gene (5 bases). Written as DNA, the CDR3 is TGCGCCAGCAGCCAAGATTCGGACATATCGCGAGCTTTCTTT. Its translation is CASSQDSDISRAFF.